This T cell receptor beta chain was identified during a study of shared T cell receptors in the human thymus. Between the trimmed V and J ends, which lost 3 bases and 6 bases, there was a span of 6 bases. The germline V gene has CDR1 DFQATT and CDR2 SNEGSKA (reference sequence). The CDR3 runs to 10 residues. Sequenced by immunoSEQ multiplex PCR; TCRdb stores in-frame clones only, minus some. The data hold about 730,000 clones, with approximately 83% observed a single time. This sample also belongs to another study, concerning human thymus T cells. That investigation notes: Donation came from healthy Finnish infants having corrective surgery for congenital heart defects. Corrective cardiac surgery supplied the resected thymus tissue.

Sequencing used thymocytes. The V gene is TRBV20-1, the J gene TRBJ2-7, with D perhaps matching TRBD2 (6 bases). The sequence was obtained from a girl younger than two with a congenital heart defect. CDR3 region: CSASGGEQYF. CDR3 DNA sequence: TGCAGTGCTAGCGGGGGCGAGCAGTACTTC.